A selection of T cell receptor beta chains follows, all from one sample in a study of spatial heterogeneity in lung cancer. TCRdb used MiXCR to reprocess the 5' RACE reads, holding one entry per CDR3 protein. The sample gives around 45,000 distinct CDR3 sequences, roughly 15% of which show up once; 55% to 70% is in the top ten. This specimen was PBMCs, taken at surgery. The receptor source for this set is a male donor with early-stage non-small cell lung cancer. The CDR3 runs from the conserved cysteine through the conserved F or W. D genes are given only for firm matches. Clone size appears in some rows only: once, few, many, or a class for an expanded clone.

V	J	D	size	DNA	CDR3
TRBV12-3/TRBV12-4	TRBJ1-1	-	few	TGTGCCAGCAGCCGGGGTCCGAACACTGAAGCTTTCTTT	CASSRGPNTEAFF
TRBV6-5	TRBJ1-2	-	-	TGTGCCAGCAGTCTGGACGGATCCCATGGCTACACCTTC	CASSLDGSHGYTF
TRBV29-1	TRBJ2-2	-	-	TGCAGCGTTCGGCAGGGAAGAGGCACCGGGGAGCTGTTTTTT	CSVRQGRGTGELFF
TRBV7-6	TRBJ2-1	TRBD2	-	TGTGCCAGCAGCCGTACTAGCGGGGGTTCCTCGTACAATGAGCAGTTCTTC	CASSRTSGGSSYNEQFF
TRBV4-1	TRBJ1-1	-	many	TGCGCCAGCGGGCTCGCCGCAGGTGAAGCTTTCTTT	CASGLAAGEAFF
TRBV20-1	TRBJ2-3	TRBD2	-	TGCAGTGCTAGGTCCGGGGGGGCGGACGATACGCAGTATTTT	CSARSGGADDTQYF
TRBV4-1	TRBJ1-2	-	few	TGCGCCAGCAGCCGAGCGACGGGACTATTAGGAGGCTACACCTTC	CASSRATGLLGGYTF
TRBV2	TRBJ1-4	-	few	TGTGCCAGCAGGAGGGGAGGTCGGAATGAAAAACTGTTTTTT	CASRRGGRNEKLFF
TRBV20-1	TRBJ1-5	-	-	TGCAGTGCTAGACAGAGACGGGGGGACAACAATCAGCCCCAGCATTTT	CSARQRRGDNNQPQHF
TRBV5-1	TRBJ1-1	TRBD1	many	TGCGCCAGCAACCGACAGGGTGGCGGAACTGAAGCTTTCTTT	CASNRQGGGTEAFF
TRBV4-1	TRBJ1-1	-	-	TGCGCCAGCAGCCAAGTGAGGGGACTGAGGGTGGACACTGAAGCTTTCTTT	CASSQVRGLRVDTEAFF
TRBV7-2	TRBJ1-1	-	many	TGTGCCAGCAGGGTTCAGAGGAACACTGAAGCTTTCTTT	CASRVQRNTEAFF
TRBV9	TRBJ2-7	TRBD1	few	TGTGCCAGCAGCGTGGGGACAGATTCCTACGAGCAGTACTTC	CASSVGTDSYEQYF
TRBV2	TRBJ2-2	TRBD2	-	TGTGCCAGCAGTGACGAGACGACTAGCGTCGGGGAGCTGTTTTTT	CASSDETTSVGELFF
TRBV7-9	TRBJ2-6	-	many	TGTGCCAGCAGCCGTTACACCTTCAGTAGCTCTGGGGCCAACGTCCTGACTTTC	CASSRYTFSSSGANVLTF
TRBV5-1	TRBJ2-7	-	many	TGCGCCAGCAGCTTGGGACAGCTCTACGAGCAGTACTTC	CASSLGQLYEQYF
TRBV11-3	TRBJ2-1	-	many	TGTGCCAGCAGCTTAGGTCCGGAAGCCCATGAGCAGTTCTTC	CASSLGPEAHEQFF
TRBV20-1	TRBJ2-7	-	few	TGCAGTGCTAGCCCAAGCGGTTTCATGGGAGAGCAGTACTTC	CSASPSGFMGEQYF
TRBV28	TRBJ2-2	-	few	TGTGCCAGCACTACCGGGGGCGCCGGGGAGCTGTTTTTT	CASTTGGAGELFF
TRBV7-2	TRBJ1-1	-	many	TGTGCCAGCAGCTTTACTCCGGGACAGAACACTGAAGCTTTCTTT	CASSFTPGQNTEAFF
TRBV20-1	TRBJ2-3	-	few	TGCAGTGCTAGACCCCTCACAGATACGCAGTATTTT	CSARPLTDTQYF
TRBV29-1	TRBJ1-1	-	-	TGCAGCGTTGAAGAATGGCTGATGAACACTGAAGCTTTCTTT	CSVEEWLMNTEAFF
TRBV4-3	TRBJ2-2	TRBD1	few	TGCGCCAGCAGTGCAGGGGGTCTGAACACCGGGGAGCTGTTTTTT	CASSAGGLNTGELFF
TRBV29-1	TRBJ2-7	TRBD1	few	TGCAGCGTTGAGGGGACAGGAACCTACGAGCAGTACTTC	CSVEGTGTYEQYF
TRBV11-3	TRBJ2-1	TRBD2	-	TGTGCCAGCAGCCCCCGGACTAGCGGGACTGAGCAGTTCTTC	CASSPRTSGTEQFF
TRBV7-9	TRBJ2-3	-	few	TGTGCCAGCAGCTTAGCCGGAGCTGGACAGAACACAGATACGCAGTATTTT	CASSLAGAGQNTDTQYF
TRBV5-1	TRBJ2-3	TRBD2	-	TGCGCCAGCAGCAAGAGGACTAGCGGCACAGATACGCAGTATTTT	CASSKRTSGTDTQYF
TRBV7-3	TRBJ2-1	TRBD2	many	TGTGCCAGCAGCCCCGGACTAGCGGAGCAGTTCTTC	CASSPGLAEQFF
TRBV9	TRBJ2-1	TRBD2	few	TGTGCCAGCAGCGCCGGGACTAGCGGGGCCCACAATGAGCAGTTCTTC	CASSAGTSGAHNEQFF
TRBV6-5	TRBJ2-7	-	few	TGTGCCAGCAGTTACGACAGAGCCTACGAGCAGTACTTC	CASSYDRAYEQYF
TRBV27	TRBJ2-7	TRBD2	-	TGTGCCAGCAGTTCCCCGGGGCTAGCGGGGGGCCGACGGGAGCAGTACTTC	CASSSPGLAGGRREQYF
TRBV28	TRBJ2-5	TRBD2	many	TGTGCCAGCACCTCCGCCGGACTAGCGGGAGTTTCAGAGACCCAGTACTTC	CASTSAGLAGVSETQYF